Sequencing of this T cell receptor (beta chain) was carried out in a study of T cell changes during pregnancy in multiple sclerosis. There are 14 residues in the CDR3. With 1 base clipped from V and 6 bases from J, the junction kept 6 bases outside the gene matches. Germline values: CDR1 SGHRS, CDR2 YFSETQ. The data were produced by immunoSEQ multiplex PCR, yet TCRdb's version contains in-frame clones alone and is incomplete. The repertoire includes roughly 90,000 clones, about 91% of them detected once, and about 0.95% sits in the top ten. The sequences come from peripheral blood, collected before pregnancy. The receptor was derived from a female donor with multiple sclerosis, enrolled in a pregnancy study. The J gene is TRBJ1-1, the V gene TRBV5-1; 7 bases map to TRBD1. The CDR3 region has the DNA TGCGCCAGCAGCTTGTGGGACAGTCCGTCTGAAGCTTTCTTT. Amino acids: CASSLWDSPSEAFF.